This is a list of T cell receptor beta chains from one sample in a study of CD8 T cells in ankylosing spondylitis. TCRdb re-called the 5' RACE reads through MiXCR, storing one row per CDR3 protein. The table has approximately 290,000 distinct CDR3 sequences, less than 25% seen once. Sequencing was performed on blood, either unsorted or a sorted T cell fraction (not recorded which). Source of these receptors: a female donor with ankylosing spondylitis or in good health (not recorded which). Each CDR3 is given with its conserved first and last residue. The order of the fields is D gene, clone size, V gene, J gene, CDR3 length, CDR3 DNA, CDR3 protein. The D gene is left open where the match is weak. Where a row states a size, it is once, few, many or the class of an expanded clone; other rows omit it.

d_call: TRBD2
clone_size: NA
v_call: TRBV2
j_call: TRBJ2-5
cdr3_length: 16
cdr3_nt: TGTGCCAGCGTGGGAATGTCTCGCGGGAGGGCCCAGACCCAGTACTTC
cdr3_aa: CASVGMSRGRAQTQYF

d_call: NA
clone_size: NA
v_call: TRBV7-9
j_call: TRBJ2-1
cdr3_length: 17
cdr3_nt: TGTGCCAGCAGCTTAGGAAGGAGAGAGGGGCTGAAGTCTGAGCAGTTCTTC
cdr3_aa: CASSLGRREGLKSEQFF

d_call: NA
clone_size: NA
v_call: TRBV20-1
j_call: TRBJ1-2
cdr3_length: 13
cdr3_nt: TGCAGTGCTAGAAGAGGCGGTCGCGGTGGCTACACCTTC
cdr3_aa: CSARRGGRGGYTF

d_call: NA
clone_size: NA
v_call: TRBV12-3/TRBV12-4
j_call: TRBJ2-1
cdr3_length: 14
cdr3_nt: TGTGCCAGCACTCCTCCCCGGGATTACAATGAGCAGTTCTTC
cdr3_aa: CASTPPRDYNEQFF

d_call: NA
clone_size: NA
v_call: TRBV19
j_call: TRBJ1-1
cdr3_length: 14
cdr3_nt: TGTGCCAGTAGTATCTCAACAGAGATGCGGAAAGCTTTCTTT
cdr3_aa: CASSISTEMRKAFF

d_call: NA
clone_size: NA
v_call: TRBV6-2/TRBV6-3
j_call: TRBJ2-1
cdr3_length: 16
cdr3_nt: TGTGCCAGCAGTCGCCTCCGGGTCAGCTCCTACAATGAGCAGTTCTTC
cdr3_aa: CASSRLRVSSYNEQFF

d_call: NA
clone_size: many
v_call: TRBV20-1
j_call: TRBJ1-4
cdr3_length: 14
cdr3_nt: TGCAGTGCCCCGTCCCCTACGGGTAATGAAAAACTGTTTTTT
cdr3_aa: CSAPSPTGNEKLFF

d_call: NA
clone_size: few
v_call: TRBV27
j_call: TRBJ1-2
cdr3_length: 14
cdr3_nt: TGTGCCAGCAGTTTAGGGGGACCGGAAAATGGCTACACCTTC
cdr3_aa: CASSLGGPENGYTF

d_call: NA
clone_size: few
v_call: TRBV20-1
j_call: TRBJ1-5
cdr3_length: 14
cdr3_nt: TGCAGTGCTAGAGATTACCGACGCCATCAGCCCCAGCATTTT
cdr3_aa: CSARDYRRHQPQHF

d_call: NA
clone_size: NA
v_call: TRBV12-3/TRBV12-4
j_call: TRBJ2-5
cdr3_length: 14
cdr3_nt: TGTGCCAGCAGTTCCCCGCCGAGGGAGGAGACCCAGTACTTC
cdr3_aa: CASSSPPREETQYF

d_call: TRBD2
clone_size: NA
v_call: TRBV5-1
j_call: TRBJ2-3
cdr3_length: 15
cdr3_nt: TGCGCCAGCAGCCTTAGCGGGAGAATCACAGATACGCAGTATTTT
cdr3_aa: CASSLSGRITDTQYF

d_call: TRBD1
clone_size: many
v_call: TRBV29-1
j_call: TRBJ2-4
cdr3_length: 14
cdr3_nt: TGCAGCGTTGAAGAGGGACAGGTATATGGCATTCAGTACTTC
cdr3_aa: CSVEEGQVYGIQYF

d_call: TRBD1
clone_size: few
v_call: TRBV7-2
j_call: TRBJ2-5
cdr3_length: 15
cdr3_nt: TGTGCCAGCAGCCCAGCTGGGACAGGGAGCCAGACCCAGTACTTC
cdr3_aa: CASSPAGTGSQTQYF

d_call: NA
clone_size: few
v_call: TRBV28
j_call: TRBJ2-3
cdr3_length: 12
cdr3_nt: TGTGCCACCCGGTCCAACACAGATACGCAGTATTTT
cdr3_aa: CATRSNTDTQYF

d_call: NA
clone_size: few
v_call: TRBV6-1
j_call: TRBJ2-7
cdr3_length: 14
cdr3_nt: TGTGCCAGCACCGCCCCGGGAACTGAGGGCGAGCAGTACTTC
cdr3_aa: CASTAPGTEGEQYF

d_call: TRBD2
clone_size: many
v_call: TRBV7-2
j_call: TRBJ2-3
cdr3_length: 16
cdr3_nt: TGTGCCAGCAGCCGTCGGACTAGCGGGATCACAGATACGCAGTATTTT
cdr3_aa: CASSRRTSGITDTQYF

d_call: TRBD2
clone_size: few
v_call: TRBV6-1
j_call: TRBJ2-1
cdr3_length: 14
cdr3_nt: TGTGCCAGCAGTAAGGGGCGGGAGGGCGGTGAGCAGTTCTTC
cdr3_aa: CASSKGREGGEQFF

d_call: NA
clone_size: many
v_call: TRBV7-9
j_call: TRBJ2-1
cdr3_length: 16
cdr3_nt: TGTGCCAGCAGCTTGACGTATTCTAGCTCCTACAATGAGCAGTTCTTC
cdr3_aa: CASSLTYSSSYNEQFF

d_call: NA
clone_size: few
v_call: TRBV7-2
j_call: TRBJ2-3
cdr3_length: 14
cdr3_nt: TGTGCCAGCAGCCCCCCCGGCTCCCCCCGCACGCAGTATTTT
cdr3_aa: CASSPPGSPRTQYF

d_call: NA
clone_size: NA
v_call: TRBV5-4
j_call: TRBJ2-1
cdr3_length: 17
cdr3_nt: TGTGCCAGCAGCTTGGAGGTAATCAGCAGGGGAGGAAATGAGCAGTTCTTC
cdr3_aa: CASSLEVISRGGNEQFF

d_call: NA
clone_size: many
v_call: TRBV4-3
j_call: TRBJ2-5
cdr3_length: 16
cdr3_nt: TGCGCCAGCAGCCAAGATCTAGGTAGCACTGAAGAGACCCAGTACTTC
cdr3_aa: CASSQDLGSTEETQYF

d_call: NA
clone_size: NA
v_call: TRBV7-9
j_call: TRBJ2-7
cdr3_length: 14
cdr3_nt: TGTGCCAGCAGCTTTGGGTCAGACCCCTACGAGCAGTACTTC
cdr3_aa: CASSFGSDPYEQYF

d_call: NA
clone_size: many
v_call: TRBV20-1
j_call: TRBJ1-2
cdr3_length: 8
cdr3_nt: TGCAGTGCTGAGGGGGGGACCTTC
cdr3_aa: CSAEGGTF

d_call: TRBD1
clone_size: few
v_call: TRBV29-1
j_call: TRBJ1-1
cdr3_length: 13
cdr3_nt: TGCAGCGTAAAGCGGGACAGCAACACTGAAGCTTTCTTT
cdr3_aa: CSVKRDSNTEAFF

d_call: TRBD2
clone_size: NA
v_call: TRBV2
j_call: TRBJ2-7
cdr3_length: 18
cdr3_nt: TGTGCCAGCAGTGAAAGGTCTGGGCTAGCGGGAACGTCCTACGAGCAGTACTTC
cdr3_aa: CASSERSGLAGTSYEQYF

d_call: TRBD1
clone_size: many
v_call: TRBV28
j_call: TRBJ1-4
cdr3_length: 15
cdr3_nt: TGTGCCAGCAGTCGGACAGGGTTCGACAATGAAAAACTGTTTTTT
cdr3_aa: CASSRTGFDNEKLFF

d_call: TRBD2
clone_size: NA
v_call: TRBV24-1
j_call: TRBJ2-2
cdr3_length: 16
cdr3_nt: TGTGCCACCAGTGATTTAATTGCGGGGGACACCGGGGAGCTGTTTTTT
cdr3_aa: CATSDLIAGDTGELFF

d_call: NA
clone_size: many
v_call: TRBV3-1
j_call: TRBJ2-7
cdr3_length: 15
cdr3_nt: TGTGCCAGCAGCCAAGATCTTAGGGGAGCGGAGGAGCAGTACTTC
cdr3_aa: CASSQDLRGAEEQYF

d_call: TRBD1
clone_size: few
v_call: TRBV12-3/TRBV12-4
j_call: TRBJ1-5
cdr3_length: 14
cdr3_nt: TGTGCCAGCAGTTTCGGGACAGGGAAACAGCCCCAGCATTTT
cdr3_aa: CASSFGTGKQPQHF

d_call: NA
clone_size: few
v_call: TRBV7-7
j_call: TRBJ2-5
cdr3_length: 15
cdr3_nt: TGTGCCAGCAGCTTAGGGTTAGGGGCCGGAGAGACCCAGTACTTC
cdr3_aa: CASSLGLGAGETQYF

d_call: NA
clone_size: NA
v_call: TRBV2
j_call: TRBJ2-3
cdr3_length: 16
cdr3_nt: TGTGCCAGCCGGAGGAGAGCGGCTAGAAACACAGATACGCAGTATTTT
cdr3_aa: CASRRRAARNTDTQYF

d_call: NA
clone_size: NA
v_call: TRBV7-6
j_call: TRBJ2-6
cdr3_length: 18
cdr3_nt: TGTGCCAGCAGCTCCTCGGCACAGACCTTCTCTGGGGCCAACGTCCTGACTTTC
cdr3_aa: CASSSSAQTFSGANVLTF

d_call: NA
clone_size: few
v_call: TRBV12-3/TRBV12-4
j_call: TRBJ1-1
cdr3_length: 15
cdr3_nt: TGTGCCAGCAGGTCTAGCAGGGTAGGGGGCACTGAAGCTTTCTTT
cdr3_aa: CASRSSRVGGTEAFF

d_call: NA
clone_size: NA
v_call: TRBV20-1
j_call: TRBJ1-1
cdr3_length: 14
cdr3_nt: TGCAGTGGCCCCGGGAACAGCCTGAACACTGAAGCTTTCTTT
cdr3_aa: CSGPGNSLNTEAFF

d_call: NA
clone_size: NA
v_call: TRBV24-1
j_call: TRBJ2-5
cdr3_length: 14
cdr3_nt: TGTGCCACCAAAGGCGAGAGAGGCCAAGAGACCCAGTACTTC
cdr3_aa: CATKGERGQETQYF

d_call: NA
clone_size: few
v_call: TRBV20-1
j_call: TRBJ2-1
cdr3_length: 13
cdr3_nt: TGCAGTGCCCAAAGAAGAGCGGCGAATGAGCAGTTCTTC
cdr3_aa: CSAQRRAANEQFF

d_call: TRBD2
clone_size: few
v_call: TRBV6-2/TRBV6-3
j_call: TRBJ2-3
cdr3_length: 15
cdr3_nt: TGTGCCAGCAGGGACAGCGGGAGCGGCACAGATACGCAGTATTTT
cdr3_aa: CASRDSGSGTDTQYF

d_call: TRBD2
clone_size: many
v_call: TRBV7-2
j_call: TRBJ2-4
cdr3_length: 15
cdr3_nt: TGTGCCAGCAGCTTACGGGGACTAGCGGAAAACATTCAGTACTTC
cdr3_aa: CASSLRGLAENIQYF

d_call: NA
clone_size: NA
v_call: TRBV4-2
j_call: TRBJ2-1
cdr3_length: 16
cdr3_nt: TGTGCCAGCAGCCAAGAGACCACGAACTCCTACAATGAGCAGTTCTTC
cdr3_aa: CASSQETTNSYNEQFF

d_call: NA
clone_size: many
v_call: TRBV12-3/TRBV12-4
j_call: TRBJ1-2
cdr3_length: 16
cdr3_nt: TGTGCCAGCAGTTTACTGGGTATCGGAGCTAACTATGGCTACACCTTC
cdr3_aa: CASSLLGIGANYGYTF

d_call: NA
clone_size: NA
v_call: TRBV5-6
j_call: TRBJ2-5
cdr3_length: 13
cdr3_nt: TGTGCCAGCAATCGCTGGAACCAAGAGACCCAGTACTTC
cdr3_aa: CASNRWNQETQYF

d_call: TRBD2
clone_size: few
v_call: TRBV10-3
j_call: TRBJ2-1
cdr3_length: 16
cdr3_nt: TGTGCCATCAGTGGGGGCGGGAGCGGAGCCTACAATGAGCAGTTCTTC
cdr3_aa: CAISGGGSGAYNEQFF

d_call: TRBD1
clone_size: NA
v_call: TRBV29-1
j_call: TRBJ2-7
cdr3_length: 14
cdr3_nt: TGCAGCTGTGTCACAGGGGGGATCCCCTACGAGCAGTACTTC
cdr3_aa: CSCVTGGIPYEQYF

d_call: NA
clone_size: many
v_call: TRBV20-1
j_call: TRBJ1-1
cdr3_length: 11
cdr3_nt: TGCAGTGCTAGGATTAAGGGGGAAGCTTTCTTT
cdr3_aa: CSARIKGEAFF

d_call: TRBD2
clone_size: few
v_call: TRBV29-1
j_call: TRBJ2-5
cdr3_length: 15
cdr3_nt: TGCAGCGCAGGGGGTGGCGGGAGGGCTTACGAGACCCAGTACTTC
cdr3_aa: CSAGGGGRAYETQYF

d_call: NA
clone_size: NA
v_call: TRBV6-2/TRBV6-3
j_call: TRBJ2-1
cdr3_length: 13
cdr3_nt: TGTGCCAGCGAAACTAGTAGGGGGACGGAGCAGTTCTTC
cdr3_aa: CASETSRGTEQFF

d_call: NA
clone_size: once
v_call: TRBV6-1
j_call: TRBJ1-4
cdr3_length: 14
cdr3_nt: TGTGCCAGCAGTCTCAGTGCAACTAATGAAAAACTGTTTTTT
cdr3_aa: CASSLSATNEKLFF

d_call: NA
clone_size: many
v_call: TRBV29-1
j_call: TRBJ1-1
cdr3_length: 12
cdr3_nt: TGCAGCGTTGAAGGGGTGGGCACTGAAGCTTTCTTT
cdr3_aa: CSVEGVGTEAFF

d_call: NA
clone_size: few
v_call: TRBV7-8
j_call: TRBJ2-1
cdr3_length: 13
cdr3_nt: TGTGCCAGCAGCCAGGTGGGGGACAATGAGCAGTTCTTC
cdr3_aa: CASSQVGDNEQFF

d_call: TRBD1
clone_size: few
v_call: TRBV23-1
j_call: TRBJ2-2
cdr3_length: 14
cdr3_nt: TGCGCCGGGATGACAGGGGTGACGACCGGGGAGCTGTTTTTT
cdr3_aa: CAGMTGVTTGELFF